The present T cell receptor beta chain was sequenced within a study of T-cell reconstitution after alpha-beta-depleted transplantation in children. Unique molecular identifiers were used in preparing the TCRbeta library. TCRdb reprocessed the PCR reads via MiXCR and lists one record per CDR3 protein. The sample carries a few hundred thousand distinct CDR3 sequences, 9% to 12% recorded once. Trimming took 6 bases from V and 6 from J, leaving 15 bases between them. Germline loops: CDR1 ENHRY, CDR2 SYGVKD. This CDR3 comprises 14 residues. In this sample, this clonotype turned up a few times. The receptor was derived from a human donor who donated a stem cell graft to a child with acute lymphoblastic leukemia. This material consisted of PBMCs from the stem cell graft donor, taken from the stem cell graft. This chain links TRBV10-3 with TRBJ2-1; D is perhaps TRBD1 or TRBD2 (6 bases each). The CDR3 nucleotides read TGTGCCATCAGGCGGGACACGAAGTTCAATGAGCAGTTCTTC. It is translated as CAIRRDTKFNEQFF.